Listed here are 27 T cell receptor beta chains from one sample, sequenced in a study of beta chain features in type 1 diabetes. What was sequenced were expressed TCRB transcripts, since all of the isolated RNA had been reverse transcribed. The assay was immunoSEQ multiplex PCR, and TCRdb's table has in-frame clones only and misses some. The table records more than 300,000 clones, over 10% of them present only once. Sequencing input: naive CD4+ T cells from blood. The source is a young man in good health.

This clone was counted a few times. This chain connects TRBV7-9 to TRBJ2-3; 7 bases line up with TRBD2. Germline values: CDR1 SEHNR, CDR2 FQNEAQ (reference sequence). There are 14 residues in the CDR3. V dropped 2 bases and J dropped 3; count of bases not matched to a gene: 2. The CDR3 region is CASSLSGRTDTQYF. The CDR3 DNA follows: TGTGCCAGCAGCTTATCCGGGAGGACAGATACGCAGTATTTT.

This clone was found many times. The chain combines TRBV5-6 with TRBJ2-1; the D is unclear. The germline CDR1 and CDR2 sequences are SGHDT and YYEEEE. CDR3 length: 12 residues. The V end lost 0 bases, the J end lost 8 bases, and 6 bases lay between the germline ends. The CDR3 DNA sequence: TGTGCCAGCAGCTTGGTAAGAGATGAGCAGTTCTTC. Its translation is CASSLVRDEQFF. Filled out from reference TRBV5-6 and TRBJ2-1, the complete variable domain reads DAGVTQSPTHLIKTRGQQVTLRCSPKSGHDTVSWYQQALGQGPQFIFQYYEEEERQRGNFPDRFSGHQFPNYSSELNVNALLLGDSALYLCASSLVRDEQFFGPGTRLTVL.

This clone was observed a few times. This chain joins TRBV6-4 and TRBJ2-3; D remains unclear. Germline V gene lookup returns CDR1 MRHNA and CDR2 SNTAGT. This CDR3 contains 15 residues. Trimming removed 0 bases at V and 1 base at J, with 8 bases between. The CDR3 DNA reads TGTGCCAGCAGTGACTCTCTGTTAGGCACAGATACGCAGTATTTT. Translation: CASSDSLLGTDTQYF.

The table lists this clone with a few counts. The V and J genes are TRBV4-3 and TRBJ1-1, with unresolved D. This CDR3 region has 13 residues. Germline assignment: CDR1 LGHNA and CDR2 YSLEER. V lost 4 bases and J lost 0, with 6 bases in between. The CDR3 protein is CASSPHLNTEAFF. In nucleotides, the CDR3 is TGCGCCAGCAGCCCACATCTGAACACTGAAGCTTTCTTT.

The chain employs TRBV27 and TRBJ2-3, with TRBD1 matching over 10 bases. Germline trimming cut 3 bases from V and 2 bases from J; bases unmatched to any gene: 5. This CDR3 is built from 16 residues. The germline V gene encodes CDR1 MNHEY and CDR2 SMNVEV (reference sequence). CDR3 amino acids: CASSFPTGGITDTQYF. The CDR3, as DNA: TGTGCCAGCAGTTTCCCGACAGGGGGCATCACAGATACGCAGTATTTT.

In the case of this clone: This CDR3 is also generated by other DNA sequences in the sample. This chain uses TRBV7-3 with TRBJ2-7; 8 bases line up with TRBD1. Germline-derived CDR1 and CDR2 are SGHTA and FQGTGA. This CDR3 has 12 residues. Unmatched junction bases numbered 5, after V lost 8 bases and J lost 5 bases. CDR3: CASGRTGNEQYF. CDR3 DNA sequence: TGTGCCAGCGGACGGACAGGGAACGAGCAGTACTTC.

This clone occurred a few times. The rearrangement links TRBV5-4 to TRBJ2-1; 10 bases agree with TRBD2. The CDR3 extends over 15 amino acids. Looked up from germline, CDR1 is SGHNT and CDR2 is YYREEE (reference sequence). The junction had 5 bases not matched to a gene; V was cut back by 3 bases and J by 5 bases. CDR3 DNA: TGTGCCAGCAGCTCGGGACTAGCGCGAAACAATGAGCAGTTCTTC. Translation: CASSSGLARNNEQFF.

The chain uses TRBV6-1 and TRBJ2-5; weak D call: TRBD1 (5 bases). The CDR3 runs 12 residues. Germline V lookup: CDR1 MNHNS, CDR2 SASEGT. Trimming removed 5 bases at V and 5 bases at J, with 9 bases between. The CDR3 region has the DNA TGTGCCAGCAGTCAGGGAACGGAGACCCAGTACTTC. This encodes CASSQGTETQYF.

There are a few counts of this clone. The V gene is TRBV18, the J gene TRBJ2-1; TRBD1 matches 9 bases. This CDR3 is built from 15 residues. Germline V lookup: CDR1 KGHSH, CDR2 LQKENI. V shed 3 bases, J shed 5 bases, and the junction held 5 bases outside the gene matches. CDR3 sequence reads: CASSPGQGRNNEQFF. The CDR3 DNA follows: TGTGCCAGCTCACCGGGACAGGGTAGGAACAATGAGCAGTTCTTC.

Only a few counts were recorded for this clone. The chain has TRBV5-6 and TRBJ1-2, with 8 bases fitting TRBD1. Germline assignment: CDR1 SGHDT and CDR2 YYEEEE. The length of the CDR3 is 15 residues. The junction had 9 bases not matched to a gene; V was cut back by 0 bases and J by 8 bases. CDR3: CASSLASDRVSGYTF. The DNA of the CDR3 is TGTGCCAGCAGCTTGGCCTCGGACAGGGTGTCCGGCTACACCTTC.

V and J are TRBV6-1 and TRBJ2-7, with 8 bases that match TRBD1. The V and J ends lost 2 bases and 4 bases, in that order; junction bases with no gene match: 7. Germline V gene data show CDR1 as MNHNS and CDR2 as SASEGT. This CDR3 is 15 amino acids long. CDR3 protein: CASSESQGARYEQYF. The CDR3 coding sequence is TGTGCCAGCAGTGAATCGCAGGGGGCGCGGTACGAGCAGTACTTC.

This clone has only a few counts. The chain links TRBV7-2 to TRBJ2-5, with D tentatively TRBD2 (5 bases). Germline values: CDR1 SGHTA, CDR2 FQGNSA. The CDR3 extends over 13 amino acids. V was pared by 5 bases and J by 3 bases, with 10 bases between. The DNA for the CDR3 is TGTGCCAGCAGCCCAGCGGTCGAAGAGACCCAGTACTTC. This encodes CASSPAVEETQYF.

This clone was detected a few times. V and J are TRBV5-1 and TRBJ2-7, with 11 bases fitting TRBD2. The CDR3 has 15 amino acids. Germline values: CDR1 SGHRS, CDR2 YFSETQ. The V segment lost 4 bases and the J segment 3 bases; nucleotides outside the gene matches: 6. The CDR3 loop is CASSPIAGGDYEQYF. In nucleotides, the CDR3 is TGCGCCAGCAGCCCGATAGCGGGAGGGGACTACGAGCAGTACTTC.

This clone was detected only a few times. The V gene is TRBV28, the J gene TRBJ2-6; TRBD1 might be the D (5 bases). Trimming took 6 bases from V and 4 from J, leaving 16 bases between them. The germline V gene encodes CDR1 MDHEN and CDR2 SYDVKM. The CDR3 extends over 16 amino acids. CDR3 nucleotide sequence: TGTGCCAGCAGCCGTTGGGGCCCCAGAGGGGCCAACGTCCTGACTTTC. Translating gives CASSRWGPRGANVLTF.

CDR3 bases: TGTGCCAGCAGCCAAAGAGGACAGGGGGCAACCGGGGAGCTGTTTTTT. Translation: CASSQRGQGATGELFF. The chain carries TRBV7-2 and TRBJ2-2, with TRBD1 matching 11 bases. Looked up from germline, CDR1 is SGHTA and CDR2 is FQGNSA. Trimming took 5 bases from V and 5 from J; bases not matched to a gene: 7. The CDR3 spans 16 residues.

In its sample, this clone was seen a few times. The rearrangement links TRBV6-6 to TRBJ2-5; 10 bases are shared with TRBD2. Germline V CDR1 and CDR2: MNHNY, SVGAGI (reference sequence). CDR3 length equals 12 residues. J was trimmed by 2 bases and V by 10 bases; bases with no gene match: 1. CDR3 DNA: TGTGCCACAGCGGGAGGGCAAGAGACCCAGTACTTC. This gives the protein CATAGGQETQYF.

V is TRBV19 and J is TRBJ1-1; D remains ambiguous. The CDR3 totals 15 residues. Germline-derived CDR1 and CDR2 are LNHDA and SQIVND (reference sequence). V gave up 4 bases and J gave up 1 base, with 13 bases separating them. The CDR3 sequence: CASSRGLTGNTEAFF. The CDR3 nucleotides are TGTGCCAGTAGTAGAGGGCTGACTGGGAACACTGAAGCTTTCTTT.

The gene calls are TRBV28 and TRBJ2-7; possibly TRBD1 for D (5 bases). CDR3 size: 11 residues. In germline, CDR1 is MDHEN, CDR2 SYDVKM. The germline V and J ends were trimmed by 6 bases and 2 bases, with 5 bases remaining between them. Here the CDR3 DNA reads TGTGCCAGCAGGACAGCCTACGAGCAGTACTTC. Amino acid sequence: CASRTAYEQYF.

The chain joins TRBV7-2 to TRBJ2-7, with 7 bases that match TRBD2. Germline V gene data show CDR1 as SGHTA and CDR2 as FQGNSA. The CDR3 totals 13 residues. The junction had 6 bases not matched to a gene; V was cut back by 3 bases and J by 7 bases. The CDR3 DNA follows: TGTGCCAGCAGCTTTCGCGGGAGAGAGGAGCAGTACTTC. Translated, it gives CASSFRGREEQYF.

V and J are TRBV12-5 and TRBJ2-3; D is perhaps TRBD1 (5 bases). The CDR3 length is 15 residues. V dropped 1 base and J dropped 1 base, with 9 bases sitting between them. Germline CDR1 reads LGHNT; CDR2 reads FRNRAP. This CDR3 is CASGLATVGTDTQYF. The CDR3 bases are TGTGCTAGTGGTTTGGCGACAGTAGGCACAGATACGCAGTATTTT.

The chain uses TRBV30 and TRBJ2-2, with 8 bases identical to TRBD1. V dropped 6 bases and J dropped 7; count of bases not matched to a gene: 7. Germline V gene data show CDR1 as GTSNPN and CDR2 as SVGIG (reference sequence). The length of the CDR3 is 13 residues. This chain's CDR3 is CACQSGGNGELFF. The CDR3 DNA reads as TGTGCCTGCCAGTCAGGGGGCAACGGGGAGCTGTTTTTT. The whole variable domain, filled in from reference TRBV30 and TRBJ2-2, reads SQTIHQWPATLVQPVGSPLSLECTVEGTSNPNLYWYRQAAGRGLQLLFYSVGIGQISSEVPQNLSASRPQDRQFILSSKKLLLSDSGFYLCACQSGGNGELFFGEGSRLTVL.

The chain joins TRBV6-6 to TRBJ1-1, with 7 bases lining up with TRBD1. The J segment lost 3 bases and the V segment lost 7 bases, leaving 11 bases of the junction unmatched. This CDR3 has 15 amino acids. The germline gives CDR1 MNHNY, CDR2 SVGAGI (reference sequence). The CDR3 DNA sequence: TGTGCCAGCAATAGACAGGGCGGTGGGGACACTGAAGCTTTCTTT. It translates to CASNRQGGGDTEAFF.

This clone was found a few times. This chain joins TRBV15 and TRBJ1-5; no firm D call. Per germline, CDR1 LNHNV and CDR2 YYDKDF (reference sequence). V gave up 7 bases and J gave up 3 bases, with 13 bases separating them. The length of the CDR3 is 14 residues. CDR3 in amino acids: CATNEGLVNQPQHF. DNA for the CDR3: TGTGCCACCAACGAAGGACTGGTCAATCAGCCCCAGCATTTT.

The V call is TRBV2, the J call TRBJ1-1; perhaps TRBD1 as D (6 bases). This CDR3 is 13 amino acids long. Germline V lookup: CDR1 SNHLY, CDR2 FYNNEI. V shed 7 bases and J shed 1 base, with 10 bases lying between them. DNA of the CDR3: TGTGCCAGCATCCCGGACAGGAACACTGAAGCTTTCTTT. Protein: CASIPDRNTEAFF.

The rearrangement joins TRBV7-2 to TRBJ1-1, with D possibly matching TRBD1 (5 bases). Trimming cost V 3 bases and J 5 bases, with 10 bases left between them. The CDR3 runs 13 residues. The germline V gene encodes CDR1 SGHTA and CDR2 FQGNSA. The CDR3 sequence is CASSFQGQTEAFF. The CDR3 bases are TGTGCCAGCAGCTTCCAGGGTCAAACTGAAGCTTTCTTT. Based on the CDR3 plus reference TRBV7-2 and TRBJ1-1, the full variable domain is GAGVSQSPSNKVTEKGKDVELRCDPISGHTALYWYRQSLGQGLEFLIYFQGNSAPDKSGLPSDRFSAERTGGSVSTLTIQRTQQEDSAVYLCASSFQGQTEAFFGQGTRLTVV.

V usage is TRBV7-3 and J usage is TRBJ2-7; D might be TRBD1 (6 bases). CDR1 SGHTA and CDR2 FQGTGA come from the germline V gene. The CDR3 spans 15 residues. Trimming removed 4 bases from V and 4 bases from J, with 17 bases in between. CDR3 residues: CASSSWSGQLYEQYF. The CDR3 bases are TGTGCCAGCAGCTCCTGGTCGGGACAATTATACGAGCAGTACTTC.

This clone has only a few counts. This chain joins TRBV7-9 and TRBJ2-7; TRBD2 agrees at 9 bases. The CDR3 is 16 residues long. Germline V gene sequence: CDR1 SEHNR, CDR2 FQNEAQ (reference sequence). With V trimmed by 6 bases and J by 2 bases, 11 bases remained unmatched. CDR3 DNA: TGTGCCAGCAGATGGGGGGCGGGAGGGCCGACCTACGAGCAGTACTTC. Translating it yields CASRWGAGGPTYEQYF.